The rows below give T cell receptor beta chains drawn from one sample of a study of cytomegalovirus exposure and HLA in healthy donors. Measured with immunoSEQ multiplex PCR; TCRdb has only the in-frame clones, and not every one. The sample lists roughly 110,000 clones; more than 70% were seen once. Sequencing was carried out using PBMCs. These receptors originate from a man aged 25 to 45 in good health and CMV-seronegative. Each CDR3 is given with its conserved first and last residue. Fields, in order: D gene, clone size, J gene, V gene, CDR3 DNA, CDR3 protein. The D gene is left open where the match is weak. A row's size may be missing; if present it is once, few, many or a size class.

NA	NA	TRBJ2-3	TRBV6-6	TGTGCCAGCAGTTACTCTCCAGGGGCCACAGATACGCAGTATTTT	CASSYSPGATDTQYF
NA	few	TRBJ2-2	TRBV11-1	TGTGCCAGCAGCTTTAATAACGGGGAGCTGTTTTTT	CASSFNNGELFF
TRBD2	NA	TRBJ2-7	TRBV5-4	TGTGCCAGCAGCGGCGGACTAGCAGCCTACGAGCAGTACTTC	CASSGGLAAYEQYF
NA	few	TRBJ1-1	TRBV18	TGTGCCAGCTCACCAGGTTTAGCAGGGTCAGAAGCTTTCTTT	CASSPGLAGSEAFF
TRBD2	NA	TRBJ2-7	TRBV5-4	TGTGCCAGCAGCGGCGGACTAGCGGGCCCGGGCATTTACGAGCAGTACTTC	CASSGGLAGPGIYEQYF
NA	NA	TRBJ2-1	TRBV10-1	TGCGCCAGTAGTACCCGAACAGGGATGCAATACAATGAGCAGTTCTTC	CASSTRTGMQYNEQFF
TRBD2	NA	TRBJ2-3	TRBV5-6	TGTGCCAGTAAGCGGGACCCTAGCACAGATACGCAGTATTTT	CASKRDPSTDTQYF
NA	NA	TRBJ2-3	TRBV5-1	TGCGCCAGCAGCTTGGGGTACGGGAAAGATACGCAGTATTTT	CASSLGYGKDTQYF
NA	NA	TRBJ2-7	TRBV28	TGTGCCAGCAGTTTATCTTTTGACACCACCTACGAGCAGTACTTC	CASSLSFDTTYEQYF
TRBD1	NA	TRBJ2-5	TRBV7-2	TGTGCCAGCAGCACTACAGGGGGCGCGGGGACCCAGTACTTC	CASSTTGGAGTQYF
NA	few	TRBJ2-7	TRBV6-5	TGTGCCAGCACCCCGATCGGGGGAGACCGCGAGCAGTACTTC	CASTPIGGDREQYF
TRBD1	NA	TRBJ1-2	TRBV2	TGTGCCAGCAGAGGACAGGGAATCTATGGCTACACCTTC	CASRGQGIYGYTF
TRBD1	NA	TRBJ1-2	TRBV30	TGTGCCTGGATTATTGGGGGGACAGATGGCTACACCTTC	CAWIIGGTDGYTF
NA	NA	TRBJ2-3	TRBV18	TGTGCCAGCTCACCGGATTTTGGGGAGGCAGATACGCAGTATTTT	CASSPDFGEADTQYF
TRBD1	few	TRBJ2-7	TRBV28	TGTGCCAGCACCGCTACCGGGACAGGCTATTTGGAGCAGTACTTC	CASTATGTGYLEQYF
NA	NA	TRBJ1-4	TRBV7-7	TGTGCCAGCAGCTTGGATACCGGGGGGGACCGCGGTAATGAAAAACTGTTTTTT	CASSLDTGGDRGNEKLFF
TRBD1	NA	TRBJ1-1	TRBV5-1	TGCGCCAGCAGCTTGGCCCCGGGGACAGGGGGCGTCACTGAAGCTTTCTTT	CASSLAPGTGGVTEAFF
NA	NA	TRBJ1-5	TRBV10-3	TGTGCCATCAGTGAGGAGTTTTATCGCAATCAGCCCCAGCATTTT	CAISEEFYRNQPQHF
TRBD1	once	TRBJ1-1	TRBV7-3	TGTGCCAGCAGCTTGACGGGACAGGGGTTCACTGAAGCTTTCTTT	CASSLTGQGFTEAFF
NA	NA	TRBJ1-1	TRBV6-1	TGTGCCAGCGTCGGGAGGTACACTGAAGCTTTCTTT	CASVGRYTEAFF
TRBD2	NA	TRBJ2-1	TRBV12-5	TGTGCTAGTGGTTTCGGGGAGGGTTTCGATGAGCAGTTCTTC	CASGFGEGFDEQFF
NA	once	TRBJ2-5	TRBV11-1	TGTGCCAGCAGTACCCCCCGGGGTAGCGCACAAGAGACCCAGTACTTC	CASSTPRGSAQETQYF
TRBD1	NA	TRBJ2-1	TRBV5-1	TGCGCCAGCAGTACGCTACAACGGGACAGCTCCTACAATGAGCAGTTCTTC	CASSTLQRDSSYNEQFF
NA	NA	TRBJ2-2	TRBV4-2	TGTGCCAGCAGCCAAGATCGACTAGCAGGGGTCACCGGGGAGCTGTTTTTT	CASSQDRLAGVTGELFF
NA	NA	TRBJ2-3	TRBV19	TGTGCCAGTAGTATTTTGGGGGCGCGTGATACGCAGTATTTT	CASSILGARDTQYF
TRBD1	few	TRBJ1-4	TRBV29-1	TGCAGCGTTCTCGGACAGGGGGATGAAAAACTGTTTTTT	CSVLGQGDEKLFF
NA	few	TRBJ1-6	TRBV10-1	TGCGCCAGCAGTGAGGGACAGAATAATTCACCCCTCCACTTT	CASSEGQNNSPLHF
NA	NA	TRBJ2-3	TRBV4-1	TGCGCCAGCAGCCAAGACTTCCCGGGGGCAGATACGCAGTATTTT	CASSQDFPGADTQYF
NA	NA	TRBJ1-4	TRBV28	TGTGCCAGCAGTCCCATGCTAGACAGAGGAAATGAAAAACTGTTTTTT	CASSPMLDRGNEKLFF
NA	NA	TRBJ2-7	TRBV15	TGTGCCACCAGCATCCCAGGACAGTTCCAGCAGTACTTC	CATSIPGQFQQYF